This T cell receptor beta chain was identified in a study of T cell repertoires in cytomegalovirus infection. Study-level points and caveats: The ex vivo response was dominated by HLA-C-restricted CMV-specific TCR beta clonotypes. Frequencies of public TCR beta families were cumulated, and this identified carriers of CMV plus the relevant HLA.

This clonotype was recorded many times. What it recognizes is unknown. TCRdb analysed the reads with MiXCR anew, one entry per CDR3 protein. In the table there are under 300,000 distinct CDR3 sequences, roughly a fifth of which are singletons. CDR1 is SGHAT and CDR2 is FQNNGV in the germline V gene. With V trimmed by 3 bases and J by 6 bases, 2 bases remained unmatched. The CDR3 runs 14 residues. The TCR originated in a human donor in good health (CMV status not recorded). Some clones in this sample may be carry-over from other donors' samples. Source: cultured PBMCs, taken from culture after CMV antigen stimulation. The chain has TRBV11-2 and TRBJ2-3; 11 bases are shared with TRBD2. This CDR3 reads CASSFSSGRDTQYF. In nucleotides, the CDR3 is TGTGCCAGCAGCTTCTCTAGCGGGAGGGATACGCAGTATTTT.